Listed below are T cell receptor beta chains from one sample, sequenced in a study of cytomegalovirus exposure and HLA in healthy donors. Using immunoSEQ multiplex PCR, the repertoire was profiled, and TCRdb retains in-frame clones only, with some absent. The table includes over 150,000 clones, 68% detected once. The specimen sequenced was PBMCs. Receptors originate from a man aged 45 to 65 in good health and CMV-seronegative. Each CDR3 is given with its conserved first and last residue. D genes are given only for firm matches. Expanded clones get a size class; other rows say once, few or many, or leave the size out.

CDR3 protein: CATSRASNQPQHF
CDR3 DNA: TGTGCCACCAGCAGGGCTAGCAATCAGCCCCAGCATTTT
J gene: TRBJ1-5
V gene: TRBV15
clone size: once
D gene: NA
CDR3 length: 13

CDR3 protein: CSVEGGGNGYTF
CDR3 DNA: TGCAGCGTTGAAGGCGGCGGGAATGGCTACACCTTC
J gene: TRBJ1-2
V gene: TRBV29-1
clone size: few
D gene: NA
CDR3 length: 12

CDR3 protein: CASSPRQGDTEAFF
CDR3 DNA: TGTGCCAGCAGTCCTCGACAGGGAGACACTGAAGCTTTCTTT
J gene: TRBJ1-1
V gene: TRBV7-9
clone size: NA
D gene: TRBD1
CDR3 length: 14

CDR3 protein: CASSQGTYGYTF
CDR3 DNA: TGCGCCAGCAGCCAAGGGACATATGGCTACACCTTC
J gene: TRBJ1-2
V gene: TRBV4-3
clone size: once
D gene: NA
CDR3 length: 12

CDR3 protein: CASRLVDGTGRDYGYTF
CDR3 DNA: TGTGCAAGTCGCTTAGTAGATGGGACAGGGAGAGACTATGGCTACACCTTC
J gene: TRBJ1-2
V gene: TRBV12-2
clone size: NA
D gene: NA
CDR3 length: 17

CDR3 protein: CASSLQGAGTDTQYF
CDR3 DNA: TGTGCCAGTAGTTTACAGGGGGCCGGCACAGATACGCAGTATTTT
J gene: TRBJ2-3
V gene: TRBV19
clone size: NA
D gene: TRBD1
CDR3 length: 15

CDR3 protein: CASSGLLSTDTQYF
CDR3 DNA: TGTGCCAGCTCAGGGCTCTTGTCCACAGATACGCAGTATTTT
J gene: TRBJ2-3
V gene: TRBV18
clone size: NA
D gene: NA
CDR3 length: 14

CDR3 protein: CASRTDRGSYMNTEAFF
CDR3 DNA: TGTGCCAGCAGAACTGACAGGGGCTCCTACATGAACACTGAAGCTTTCTTT
J gene: TRBJ1-1
V gene: TRBV9
clone size: NA
D gene: TRBD1
CDR3 length: 17

CDR3 protein: CASSFGPGVSGKLFF
CDR3 DNA: TGTGCCAGCAGTTTTGGGCCAGGCGTGAGCGGAAAACTGTTTTTT
J gene: TRBJ1-4
V gene: TRBV28
clone size: NA
D gene: NA
CDR3 length: 15

CDR3 protein: CASQSLLNTEAFF
CDR3 DNA: TGTGCCAGCCAAAGCCTACTGAACACTGAAGCTTTCTTT
J gene: TRBJ1-1
V gene: TRBV7-9
clone size: few
D gene: NA
CDR3 length: 13